Presented here are 21 T cell receptor beta chains from one specimen sequenced in a study of vaccination and CD4 T cells after COVID-19. The treatment is: approximately 11-day PBMC culture with coronavirus spike peptide pools or control peptides (ViraFEST assay). It was before the COVID-19 pandemic (2011-2018) that the unexposed donor's CD4+ T cells were collected. The Oncomine TCR Beta short-read assay generated sequence data from the DNA of cultured CD4+ T cells. Genomic DNA was drawn out of CD4+ T cells grown in culture. TCRdb called the PCR reads again in MiXCR, with one record for every CDR3 protein. Of 6,900 or so distinct CDR3 sequences listed, around 35% were seen once; the top ten hold about 32%. The antigens for these receptors are not known. The sample was CD4+ T cells from blood, cultured in vitro. The receptor set was obtained from a human donor in good health.

The rearrangement joins TRBV29-1 to TRBJ2-5; 9 bases map to TRBD2. The CDR3 runs 14 residues. Germline V gene data show CDR1 as SQVTM and CDR2 as ANQGSEA. The junction had 5 bases not matched to a gene; V was cut back by 4 bases and J by 2 bases. Written as DNA, the CDR3 is TGCAGCGTTGGGATAGCGGGAGTTCAAGAGACCCAGTACTTC. Protein sequence: CSVGIAGVQETQYF.

The table lists this clonotype with a few counts. This chain connects TRBV5-4 to TRBJ1-2; D unclear. The length of the CDR3 is 14 residues. The ends were cut back, 0 bases at V and 6 bases at J, with 12 bases in the middle. CDR1 and CDR2 (germline): SGHNT, YYREEE (reference sequence). The CDR3 DNA reads TGTGCCAGCAGCTTGGGGGGAGGCGAGAATGGCTACACCTTC. Translated: CASSLGGGENGYTF.

Only a few counts were recorded for this clonotype. V usage is TRBV20-1 and J usage is TRBJ1-3, with D perhaps TRBD1 (5 bases). This CDR3 is built from 13 residues. The ends were cut back, 7 bases at V and 0 bases at J, with 10 bases in the middle. Germline loops: CDR1 DFQATT, CDR2 SNEGSKA (reference sequence). The CDR3 DNA is TGCAGTGGCGGGGGTAGCTCTGGAAACACCATATATTTT. This translates into CSGGGSSGNTIYF.

This clonotype has just a few counts. The V and J genes are TRBV29-1 and TRBJ2-1; 7 bases line up with TRBD2. Germline trimming cut 2 bases from V and 12 bases from J; bases unmatched to any gene: 4. The germline CDR1 and CDR2 sequences are SQVTM and ANQGSEA. CDR3 length equals 11 residues. As DNA, the CDR3 is TGCAGCGTTGAACGGACTAGTAGGCAGTTCTTC. Protein product: CSVERTSRQFF.

The V gene is TRBV7-9, the J gene TRBJ2-3; D might be TRBD2 (6 bases). The germline V and J ends were trimmed by 4 bases and 0 bases, with 8 bases remaining between them. Germline CDR1 is SEHNR and CDR2 is FQNEAQ (reference sequence). The length of the CDR3 is 14 residues. CDR3 nucleotide sequence: TGTGCCAGCAGCTACGGGAGAAGCACAGATACGCAGTATTTT. Its translation is CASSYGRSTDTQYF. The whole variable domain, filled in from reference TRBV7-9 and TRBJ2-3, reads DTGVSQNPRHKITKRGQNVTFRCDPISEHNRLYWYRQTLGQGPEFLTYFQNEAQLEKSRLLSDRFSAERPKGSFSTLEIQRTEQGDSAMYLCASSYGRSTDTQYFGPGTRLTVL.

This clonotype was found a few times. V usage is TRBV27 and J usage is TRBJ2-7; TRBD2 might be the D (5 bases). This CDR3 has 15 amino acids. V gave up 5 bases and J gave up 2 bases, with 16 bases separating them. The germline V gene encodes CDR1 MNHEY and CDR2 SMNVEV (reference sequence). The CDR3 DNA sequence: TGTGCCAGCAGTCCGTCGGGGTCAACGACCTACGAGCAGTACTTC. This encodes CASSPSGSTTYEQYF.

This clonotype was observed a handful of times. The rearrangement uses TRBV10-3 and TRBJ1-5; D remains unclear. The V gene's germline CDR1 is ENHRY and CDR2 SYGVKD. Trimming took 0 bases from V and 4 from J, leaving 7 bases between them. The CDR3 extends over 14 amino acids. The CDR3 bases are TGTGCCATCAGTGAGTCGGGAGTTAATCAGCCCCAGCATTTT. This codes for CAISESGVNQPQHF.

The chain uses TRBV20-1 and TRBJ2-7, with D possibly TRBD2 on 6 matching bases. V was pared by 5 bases and J by 3 bases, with 14 bases between. This CDR3 is 13 amino acids long. From germline, CDR1 is DFQATT and CDR2 SNEGSKA (reference sequence). This CDR3 reads CSAFHPGSYEQYF. CDR3 in DNA: TGCAGTGCTTTCCACCCCGGGAGCTACGAGCAGTACTTC.

This clonotype appeared a few times. The chain links TRBV6-1 to TRBJ2-6; TRBD1 aligns across 7 bases. V shed 7 bases and J 1 base; nucleotides not matched to a gene: 13. The CDR3 loop spans 18 amino acids. Germline values: CDR1 MNHNS, CDR2 SASEGT. The CDR3 region is CASTPPGQLKSGANVLTF. The CDR3 nucleotides are TGTGCCAGCACCCCACCGGGACAGCTCAAGTCTGGGGCCAACGTCCTGACTTTC.

The chain links TRBV6-1 to TRBJ2-7, with D perhaps matching TRBD2 (5 bases). The ends were cut back, 4 bases at V and 1 base at J, with 11 bases in the middle. In germline, CDR1 is MNHNS, CDR2 SASEGT. The CDR3 runs to 14 residues. CDR3 loop: CASSVERGSYEQYF. CDR3 DNA sequence: TGTGCCAGCAGTGTAGAGAGAGGGTCCTACGAGCAGTACTTC.

This clonotype turned up a few times. The chain has TRBV19 and TRBJ1-5, with 7 bases identical to TRBD1. Germline loops: CDR1 LNHDA, CDR2 SQIVND (reference sequence). Trimming at V came to 6 bases and at J to 7 bases, leaving 9 bases not matched to a gene. The CDR3 totals 14 residues. The CDR3 loop is CASSLTGSGQPQHF. The CDR3 coding sequence is TGTGCCAGTAGCCTGACAGGGTCAGGGCAGCCCCAGCATTTT.

This sequence joins TRBV4-2 and TRBJ1-6, with a possible D match to TRBD1 (6 bases). Trimming cost V 3 bases and J 6 bases, with 18 bases left between them. This CDR3 comprises 17 residues. The V gene's germline CDR1 is LGHNA and CDR2 YNFKEQ. The CDR3 DNA sequence: TGTGCCAGCAGCCACAGACCCGGGACAAGGATTAATTCACCCCTCCACTTT. Its translation: CASSHRPGTRINSPLHF.

The chain joins TRBV4-3 to TRBJ2-7, with 7 bases that match TRBD2. V shed 0 bases, J shed 1 base, and the junction held 9 bases outside the gene matches. The CDR3 is 17 residues long. The germline V gene has CDR1 LGHNA and CDR2 YSLEER. The CDR3 loop reads CASSQEYRASGSYEQYF. The CDR3 DNA sequence: TGCGCCAGCAGCCAAGAATATCGGGCTAGCGGATCCTACGAGCAGTACTTC.

This clonotype was seen more than once but under ten times. The rearrangement links TRBV6-1 to TRBJ1-5; D is uncertain. CDR1 is MNHNS, CDR2 SASEGT, per germline. Trimming pared 8 bases from V and 6 bases from J, leaving 11 bases between. This CDR3 region has 12 residues. DNA of the CDR3: TGTGCCAGCTGGAAAACGGGTCAGCCCCAGCATTTT. It is translated as CASWKTGQPQHF.

A few counts support this clonotype. The gene calls are TRBV19 and TRBJ1-5; a possible D gene is TRBD1 (5 bases). From germline, CDR1 is LNHDA and CDR2 SQIVND (reference sequence). The CDR3 totals 14 residues. V gave up 9 bases and J gave up 3 bases, with 15 bases separating them. Here the CDR3 reads CASSRDANNQPQHF. As DNA, the CDR3 is TGTGCCAGCTCCCGGGACGCAAACAATCAGCCCCAGCATTTT.

CDR3 bases: TGTGCCAGCTCAAGACAGGGGAACACTGAAGCTTTCTTT. It specifies CASSRQGNTEAFF. The chain has TRBV18 and TRBJ1-1, with 7 bases fitting TRBD1. CDR1 is KGHSH, CDR2 LQKENI, per germline. The CDR3 covers 13 residues. Losses at the gene ends were 5 bases for V and 1 base for J; bases not matched to a gene: 1. Combining the CDR3 with reference TRBV18 and TRBJ1-1 gives the whole variable domain NAGVMQNPRHLVRRRGQEARLRCSPMKGHSHVYWYRQLPEEGLKFMVYLQKENIIDESGMPKERFSAEFPKEGPSILRIQQVVRGDSAAYFCASSRQGNTEAFFGQGTRLTVV.

The chain has TRBV19 and TRBJ2-6; D not resolved. Trimming left V 7 bases short and J 0 bases short, with 13 bases between. The CDR3 length is 16 residues. Germline CDR1 and CDR2: LNHDA and SQIVND (reference sequence). The CDR3 protein is CASNDPGSSGANVLTF. In nucleotides, the CDR3 is TGTGCCAGTAATGATCCCGGTAGCTCTGGGGCCAACGTCCTGACTTTC.

The rearrangement joins TRBV12-3 or TRBV12-4 to TRBJ1-6; D call uncertain. The CDR3 extends over 14 amino acids. Trimming stripped 0 bases from V and 8 bases from J, with 8 bases between. The CDR3 DNA is TGTGCCAGCAGTTTAGCTCCAGCTCATTCACCCCTCCACTTT. Translating gives CASSLAPAHSPLHF.

The chain combines TRBV5-4 with TRBJ1-1, with a tentative D call TRBD1 (6 bases). V dropped 6 bases and J dropped 0 bases, with 12 bases sitting between them. The CDR3 spans 14 residues. The germline V gene encodes CDR1 SGHNT and CDR2 YYREEE (reference sequence). CDR3 sequence (DNA): TGTGCCAGCACCGCCGGACAGCTGAACACTGAAGCTTTCTTT. It codes for CASTAGQLNTEAFF.

The chain uses TRBV10-3 and TRBJ1-2, with 7 bases lining up with TRBD1. Germline CDR1 reads ENHRY; CDR2 reads SYGVKD. The CDR3 loop spans 14 amino acids. After removal of 3 bases from V and 4 bases from J, the junction contained 5 bases not matched to a gene. DNA of the CDR3: TGTGCCATCAGTGAAAGACAGGGAGGCTATGGCTACACCTTC. Amino acids: CAISERQGGYGYTF.

J is TRBJ1-1 and V is TRBV20-1; D not certain. The V gene lost 3 bases and the J gene lost 2 bases, with 19 bases spanning the gap. The CDR3 loop spans 16 amino acids. Germline assignment: CDR1 DFQATT and CDR2 SNEGSKA (reference sequence). CDR3 residues: CSASDPSDLLNTEAFF. CDR3 DNA sequence: TGCAGTGCTAGTGATCCTTCGGACTTACTAAACACTGAAGCTTTCTTT.